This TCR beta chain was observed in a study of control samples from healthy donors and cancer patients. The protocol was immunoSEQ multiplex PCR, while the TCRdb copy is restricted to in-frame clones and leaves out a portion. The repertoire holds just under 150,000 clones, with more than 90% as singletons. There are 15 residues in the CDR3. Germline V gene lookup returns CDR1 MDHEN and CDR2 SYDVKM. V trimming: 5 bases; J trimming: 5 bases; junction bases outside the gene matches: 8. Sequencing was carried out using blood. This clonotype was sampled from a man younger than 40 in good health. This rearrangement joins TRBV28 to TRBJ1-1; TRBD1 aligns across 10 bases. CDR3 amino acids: CASSLRDRGWTEAFF. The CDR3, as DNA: TGTGCCAGCAGTCTCCGGGACAGGGGATGGACTGAAGCTTTCTTT.